Below, one TCR beta chain is given with its context. What it binds is unknown. TCRdb keeps only in-frame clones here, not all; method: immunoSEQ multiplex PCR. Of about 9,900 clones listed, over 75% are singletons. The data derive from a study of T cell clones after liver transplantation. Study-wide context: Immunosuppression withdrawal was tried within 2 years after liver transplantation in this trial. Blood was drawn pre-transplant, before withdrawal, and after full or failed withdrawal. Overall study results and limits: A larger donor-reactive than third-party decline suggested partial antigen-specific deletion.

This CDR3 contains 13 residues. CDR1 is SQVTM and CDR2 is ANQGSEA in the germline V gene. Trimming stripped 4 bases from V and 0 bases from J, with 10 bases between. V is TRBV29-1 and J is TRBJ2-7; tentative D call: TRBD1 (5 bases). The sequences come from CD8+ T cells from blood, collected before liver transplant. The clonotype comes from a human donor who received a liver transplant. The CDR3 DNA follows: TGCAGCGTTGGGCGTGACAGCTCCTACGAGCAGTACTTC. It specifies CSVGRDSSYEQYF.